The sequence of this T cell receptor beta chain was determined in a study of blood T cells in healthy people across ages. Findings and limits, study-wide: As age increased, TCR beta diversity per million T cells fell in a roughly linear fashion. Naive and antigen-experienced cells could not be conclusively compared, given unsorted PBMCs.

Together with a sample-barcoded 5' primer, a J-beta primer mix was included in a second PCR lasting 7 to 11 cycles. All cDNA molecules were each tagged by a template-switch adaptor with 12 random nucleotides. Sequencing recovered at least 2.5 million CDR3-containing paired-end reads from each sample. One entry per CDR3 protein, called by TCRdb with MiXCR from the 5' RACE reads. The table has about 900,000 distinct CDR3 sequences, around 62% seen once. This clonotype was counted only a few times. Its antigen is as yet unknown. The source is a man aged 30 to 39 in good health. The sample was blood.

CDR3 nucleotides: TGTGCCAGCACCGGGTCGGGGGCCGTGGTCTATGGCTACACCTTC. It encodes CASTGSGAVVYGYTF. The genes are TRBV3-1 and TRBJ1-2; a weak D match, TRBD1 (6 bases). The V gene lost 7 bases and the J gene lost 4 bases, with 19 bases spanning the gap. Looked up from germline, CDR1 is LGHDT and CDR2 is YNNKEL (reference sequence). The length of the CDR3 is 15 residues.